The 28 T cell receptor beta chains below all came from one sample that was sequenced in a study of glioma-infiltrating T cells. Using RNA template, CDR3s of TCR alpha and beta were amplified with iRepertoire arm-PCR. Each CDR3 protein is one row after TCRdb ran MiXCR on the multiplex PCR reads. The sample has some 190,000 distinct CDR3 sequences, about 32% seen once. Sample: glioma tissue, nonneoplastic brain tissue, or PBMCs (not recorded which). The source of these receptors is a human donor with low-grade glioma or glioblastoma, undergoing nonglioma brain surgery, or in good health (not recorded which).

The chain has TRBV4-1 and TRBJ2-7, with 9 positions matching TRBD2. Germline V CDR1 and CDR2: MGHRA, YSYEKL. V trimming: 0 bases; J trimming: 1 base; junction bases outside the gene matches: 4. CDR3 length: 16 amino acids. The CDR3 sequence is CASSQDTTSGSYEQYF. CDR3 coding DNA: TGCGCCAGCAGCCAAGATACGACTAGCGGATCCTACGAGCAGTACTTC.

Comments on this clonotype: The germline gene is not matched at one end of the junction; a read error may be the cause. The CDR3 sequence: CASSIKQNNKPQHF. The CDR3 DNA reads as TGTGCCAGCAGCATAAAACAGAACAATAAGCCCCAGCATTTT. The chain combines TRBV7-2 with TRBJ1-5, with no clear D. CDR3 length: 14 amino acids. CDR1 is SGHTA, CDR2 FQGNSA, per germline.

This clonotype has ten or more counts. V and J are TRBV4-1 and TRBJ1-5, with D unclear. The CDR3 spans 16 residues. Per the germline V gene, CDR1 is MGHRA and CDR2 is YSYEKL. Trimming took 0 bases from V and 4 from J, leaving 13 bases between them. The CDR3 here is CASSQDQGRTNQPQHF. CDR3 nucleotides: TGCGCCAGCAGCCAAGATCAAGGACGGACTAATCAGCCCCAGCATTTT.

The CDR3: CASSPDLGAMNTEAFF. CDR3 bases: TGTGCCAGCAGTCCTGACCTTGGGGCCATGAACACTGAAGCTTTCTTT. This chain connects TRBV27 to TRBJ1-1, with D tentatively TRBD1 (5 bases). V was clipped by 5 bases and J by 0 bases, with 16 bases between them. The CDR3 is 16 amino acids. The germline V gene encodes CDR1 MNHEY and CDR2 SMNVEV (reference sequence).

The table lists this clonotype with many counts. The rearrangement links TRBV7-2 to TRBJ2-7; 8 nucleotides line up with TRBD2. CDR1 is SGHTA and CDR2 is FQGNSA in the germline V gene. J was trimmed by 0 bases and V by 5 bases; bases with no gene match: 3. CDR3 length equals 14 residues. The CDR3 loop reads CASSVSGASYEQYF. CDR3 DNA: TGTGCCAGCAGCGTTAGCGGGGCCTCCTACGAGCAGTACTTC.

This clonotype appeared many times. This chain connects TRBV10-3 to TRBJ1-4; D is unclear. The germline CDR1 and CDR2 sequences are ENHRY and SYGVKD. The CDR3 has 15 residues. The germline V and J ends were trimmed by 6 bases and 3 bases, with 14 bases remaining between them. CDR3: CAIRSSGSSNEKLFF. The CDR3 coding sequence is TGTGCCATCAGATCAAGCGGCAGCTCTAATGAAAAACTGTTTTTT.

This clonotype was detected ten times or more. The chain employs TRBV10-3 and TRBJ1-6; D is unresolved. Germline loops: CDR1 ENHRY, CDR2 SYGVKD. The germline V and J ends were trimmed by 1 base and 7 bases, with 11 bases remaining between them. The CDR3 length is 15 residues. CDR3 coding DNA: TGTGCCATCAGTGAGTTCGAGGTCAAGAATTCACCCCTCCACTTT. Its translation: CAISEFEVKNSPLHF.

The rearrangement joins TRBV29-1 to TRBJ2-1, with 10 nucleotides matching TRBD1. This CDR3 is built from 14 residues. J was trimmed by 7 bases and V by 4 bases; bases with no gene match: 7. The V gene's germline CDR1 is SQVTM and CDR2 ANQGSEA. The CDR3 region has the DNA TGCAGCGTTGGCGGGACAGGGGTACGAAATGAGCAGTTCTTC. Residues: CSVGGTGVRNEQFF.

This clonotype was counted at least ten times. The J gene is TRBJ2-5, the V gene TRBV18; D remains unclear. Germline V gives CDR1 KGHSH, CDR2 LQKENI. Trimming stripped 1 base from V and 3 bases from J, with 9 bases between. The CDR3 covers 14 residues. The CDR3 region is CASSPQLREETQYF. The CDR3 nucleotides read TGTGCCAGCTCACCACAACTCCGGGAAGAGACCCAGTACTTC.

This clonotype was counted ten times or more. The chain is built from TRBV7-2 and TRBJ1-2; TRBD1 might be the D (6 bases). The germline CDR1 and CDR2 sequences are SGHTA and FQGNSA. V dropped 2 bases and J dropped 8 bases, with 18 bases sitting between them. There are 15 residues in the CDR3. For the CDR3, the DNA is TGTGCCAGCAGCTTACGGCGTAACAGGGTGGGAGGCTACACCTTC. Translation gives CASSLRRNRVGGYTF.

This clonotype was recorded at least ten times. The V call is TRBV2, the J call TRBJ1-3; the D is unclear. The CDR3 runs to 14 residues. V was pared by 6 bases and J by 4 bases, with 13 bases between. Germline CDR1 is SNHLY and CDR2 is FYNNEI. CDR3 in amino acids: CASRSSSPGNTIYF. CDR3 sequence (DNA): TGTGCCAGCAGGAGCAGCAGTCCCGGAAACACCATATATTTT.

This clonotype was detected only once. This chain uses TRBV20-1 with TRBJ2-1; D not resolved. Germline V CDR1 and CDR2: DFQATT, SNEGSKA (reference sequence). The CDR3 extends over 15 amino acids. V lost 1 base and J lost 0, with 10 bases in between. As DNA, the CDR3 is TGCAGTGCTAGAGGACTCCACTCCTCCTACAATGAGCAGTTCTTC. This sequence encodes CSARGLHSSYNEQFF.

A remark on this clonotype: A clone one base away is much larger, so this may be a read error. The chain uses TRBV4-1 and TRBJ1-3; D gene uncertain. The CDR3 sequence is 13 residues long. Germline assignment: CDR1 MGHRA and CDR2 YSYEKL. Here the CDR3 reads CASSKENGNTIYF. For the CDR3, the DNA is TGCGCCAGCAGCAAAGAAAATGGAAACACCATATATTTT.

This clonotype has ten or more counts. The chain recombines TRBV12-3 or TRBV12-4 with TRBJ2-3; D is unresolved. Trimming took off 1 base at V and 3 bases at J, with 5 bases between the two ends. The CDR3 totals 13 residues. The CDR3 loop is CASSLEETDTQYF. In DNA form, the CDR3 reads TGTGCCAGCAGTTTAGAGGAAACAGATACGCAGTATTTT.

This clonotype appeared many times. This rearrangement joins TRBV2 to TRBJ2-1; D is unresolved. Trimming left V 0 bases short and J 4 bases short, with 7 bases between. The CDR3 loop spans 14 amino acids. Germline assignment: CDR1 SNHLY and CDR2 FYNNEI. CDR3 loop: CASSEARTYNEQFF. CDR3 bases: TGTGCCAGCAGTGAAGCCCGAACGTACAATGAGCAGTTCTTC.

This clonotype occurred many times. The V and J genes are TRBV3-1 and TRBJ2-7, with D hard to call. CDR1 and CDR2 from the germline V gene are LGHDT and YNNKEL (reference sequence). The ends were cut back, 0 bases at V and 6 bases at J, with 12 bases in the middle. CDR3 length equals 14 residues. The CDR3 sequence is CASSQDRQVGEQYF. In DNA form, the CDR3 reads TGTGCCAGCAGCCAAGACCGACAAGTGGGCGAGCAGTACTTC.

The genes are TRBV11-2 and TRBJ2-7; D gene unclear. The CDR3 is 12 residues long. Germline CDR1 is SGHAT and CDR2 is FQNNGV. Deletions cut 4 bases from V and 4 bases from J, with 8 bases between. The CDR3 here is CASSSAPYEQYF. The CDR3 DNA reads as TGTGCCAGCAGCTCAGCCCCGTACGAGCAGTACTTC.

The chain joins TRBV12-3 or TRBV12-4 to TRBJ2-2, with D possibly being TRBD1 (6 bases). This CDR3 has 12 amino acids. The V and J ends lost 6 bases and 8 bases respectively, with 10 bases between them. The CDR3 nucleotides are TGTGCCAGCAGCCAGGGGACAGGGGAGCTGTTTTTT. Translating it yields CASSQGTGELFF.

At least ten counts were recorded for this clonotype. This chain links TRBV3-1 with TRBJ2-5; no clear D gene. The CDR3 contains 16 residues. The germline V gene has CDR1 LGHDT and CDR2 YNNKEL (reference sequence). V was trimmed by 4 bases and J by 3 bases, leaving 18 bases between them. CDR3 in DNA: TGTGCCAGCAGCCTCGATAACCCCGGCCTAGAAGAGACCCAGTACTTC. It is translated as CASSLDNPGLEETQYF.

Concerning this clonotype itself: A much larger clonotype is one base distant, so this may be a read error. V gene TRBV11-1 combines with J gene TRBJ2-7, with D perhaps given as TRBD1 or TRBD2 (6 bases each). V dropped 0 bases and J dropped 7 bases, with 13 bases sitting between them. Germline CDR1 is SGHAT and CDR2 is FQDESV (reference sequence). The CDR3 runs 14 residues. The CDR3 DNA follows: TGTGCCAGCAGCTTAGCGCTAGGGGGGAGTGAGCAGTACTTC. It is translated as CASSLALGGSEQYF. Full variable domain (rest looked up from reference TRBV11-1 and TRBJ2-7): EAEVAQSPRYKITEKSQAVAFWCDPISGHATLYWYRQILGQGPELLVQFQDESVVDDSQLPKDRFSAERLKGVDSTLKIQPAELGDSAMYLCASSLALGGSEQYFGPGTRLTVT.

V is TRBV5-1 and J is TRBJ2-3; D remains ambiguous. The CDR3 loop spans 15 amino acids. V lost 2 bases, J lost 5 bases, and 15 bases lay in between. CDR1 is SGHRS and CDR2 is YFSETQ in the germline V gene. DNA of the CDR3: TGCGCCAGCAGCTTCGACTCGCAGACGGGAGATACGCAGTATTTT. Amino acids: CASSFDSQTGDTQYF.

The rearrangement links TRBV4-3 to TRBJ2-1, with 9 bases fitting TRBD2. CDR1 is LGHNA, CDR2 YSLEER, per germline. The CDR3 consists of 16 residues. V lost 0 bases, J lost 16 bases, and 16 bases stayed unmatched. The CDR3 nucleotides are TGCGCCAGCAGCCAAGATGAACTAGCGGGCCGGAGAGGCGATTTCTTC. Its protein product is CASSQDELAGRRGDFF.

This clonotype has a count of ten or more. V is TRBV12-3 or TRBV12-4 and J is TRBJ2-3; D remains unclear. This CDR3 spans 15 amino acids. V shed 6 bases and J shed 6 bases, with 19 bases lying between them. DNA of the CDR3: TGTGCCAGCAGCCCTGTCGGAATCCAGCCCGATACGCAGTATTTT. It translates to CASSPVGIQPDTQYF.

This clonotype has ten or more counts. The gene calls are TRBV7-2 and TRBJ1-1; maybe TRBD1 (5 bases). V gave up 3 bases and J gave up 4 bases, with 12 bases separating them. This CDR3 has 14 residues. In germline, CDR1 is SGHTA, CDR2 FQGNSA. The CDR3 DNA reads TGTGCCAGCAGCTTGTCGGGACGGGGCACTGAAGCTTTCTTT. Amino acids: CASSLSGRGTEAFF. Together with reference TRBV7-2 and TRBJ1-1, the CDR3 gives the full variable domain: GAGVSQSPSNKVTEKGKDVELRCDPISGHTALYWYRQSLGQGLEFLIYFQGNSAPDKSGLPSDRFSAERTGGSVSTLTIQRTQQEDSAVYLCASSLSGRGTEAFFGQGTRLTVV.

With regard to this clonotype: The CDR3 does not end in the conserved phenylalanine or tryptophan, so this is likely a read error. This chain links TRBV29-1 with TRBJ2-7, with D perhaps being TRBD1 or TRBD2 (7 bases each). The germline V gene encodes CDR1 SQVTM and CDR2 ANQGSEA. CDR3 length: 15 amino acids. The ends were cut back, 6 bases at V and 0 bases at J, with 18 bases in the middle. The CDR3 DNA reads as TGCAGCGTGCAGGGGGGGGGGATCCCCTCCTACGAGCAGTACTTA. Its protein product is CSVQGGGIPSYEQYL.

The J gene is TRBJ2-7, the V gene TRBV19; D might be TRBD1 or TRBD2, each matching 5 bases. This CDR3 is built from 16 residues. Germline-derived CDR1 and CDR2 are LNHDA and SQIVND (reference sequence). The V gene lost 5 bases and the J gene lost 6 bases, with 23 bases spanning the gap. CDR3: CASSDITGTGIFEQYF. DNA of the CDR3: TGTGCCAGTAGTGACATCACCGGGACCGGGATATTCGAGCAGTACTTC.

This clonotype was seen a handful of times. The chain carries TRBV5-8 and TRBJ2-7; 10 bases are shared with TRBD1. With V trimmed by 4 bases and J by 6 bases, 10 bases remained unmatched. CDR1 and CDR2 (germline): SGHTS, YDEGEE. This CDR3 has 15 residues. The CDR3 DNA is TGTGCCAGCAGCCGTCTTTTGTGGACAGGGGGCGAGCAGTACTTC. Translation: CASSRLLWTGGEQYF.

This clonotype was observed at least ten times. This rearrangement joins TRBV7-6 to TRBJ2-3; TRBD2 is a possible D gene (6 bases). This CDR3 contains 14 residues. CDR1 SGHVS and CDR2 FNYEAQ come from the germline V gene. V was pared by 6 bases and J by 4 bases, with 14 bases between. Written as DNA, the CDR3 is TGTGCCAGCAGACTTAGAAGGGAGGCAGATACGCAGTATTTT. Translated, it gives CASRLRREADTQYF.